This TCR beta chain stems from a study of blood T cell repertoires in COVID-19. This CDR3 has 14 amino acids. V trimming: 11 bases; J trimming: 6 bases; junction bases outside the gene matches: 15. Looked up from germline, CDR1 is MNHEY and CDR2 is SVGAGI. Original handling: Amplification from reference gene primers served as the basis for estimated nucleated cell counts. Method: immunoSEQ multiplex PCR; TCRdb's copy keeps in-frame clones and lacks some. V and J calls plus clone size are reproduced from that table; the DNA served to infer D and trimming. Seen here are 85,000 to 130,000 clones, roughly nine tenths observed once, and the top ten hold roughly 5.3%.

The sequencing input was peripheral blood. This chain links TRBV6-5 with TRBJ2-7, with TRBD1 matching over 8 bases. The sequence derives from a human donor in a cohort sampled during active COVID-19. CDR3 nucleotides: TGTGCCCACTTGCGAGGACAGGGTTTCTGCGAGCAGTACTTC. Protein product: CAHLRGQGFCEQYF.